The sequence of this T cell receptor (beta chain) was determined in a study of blood T cell repertoires in COVID-19. Assay used: immunoSEQ multiplex PCR; TCRdb lists only in-frame clones, some missing. The sample holds 250,000 to 350,000 clones, around 90% seen once. Either two negative PCRs, clearance, or symptom resolution qualified Cohort 3 donors as recovered. The sequenced material came from PBMCs or T cells enriched from blood (not recorded which). This TCR was recovered from a young woman who had recovered from COVID-19.

The CDR3 spells CASSIDTLTRGYNEKLFF. The CDR3 DNA is TGTGCCAGTAGTATAGATACCTTGACCCGAGGCTATAATGAAAAACTGTTTTTT. The chain links TRBV19 to TRBJ1-4; D call uncertain. The germline V gene has CDR1 LNHDA and CDR2 SQIVND (reference sequence). V shed 0 bases and J shed 4 bases, with 18 bases lying between them. The CDR3 covers 18 residues. Full variable domain (outside the CDR3, taken from reference TRBV19 and TRBJ1-4): DGGITQSPKYLFRKEGQNVTLSCEQNLNHDAMYWYRQDPGQGLRLIYYSQIVNDFQKGDIAEGYSVSREKKESFPLTVTSAQKNPTAFYLCASSIDTLTRGYNEKLFFGSGTQLSVL.